This passage covers 5 T cell receptor beta chains from one sample sequenced in a study of cytotoxic CD8 clonotypes in ibrutinib-treated CLL. TCRdb's table, derived via immunoSEQ multiplex PCR, lists solely in-frame clones and lacks some. The sample contains some 150,000 clones, approximately 80% of which appear only once. The sequenced sample was PBMCs, obtained after 12 months of ibrutinib treatment. These receptors were taken from a human donor with chronic lymphocytic leukemia.

The J gene is TRBJ2-7, the V gene TRBV30; no clear D. The V gene lost 2 bases and the J gene lost 2 bases, with 4 bases spanning the gap. The germline V gene encodes CDR1 GTSNPN and CDR2 SVGIG (reference sequence). This CDR3 spans 11 amino acids. CDR3 sequence reads: CAWSLAYEQYF. In nucleotides, the CDR3 is TGTGCCTGGAGTTTAGCCTACGAGCAGTACTTC.

The sample holds one count of this clone. Other nucleotide sequences from this sample produce the same CDR3. This sequence joins TRBV9 and TRBJ2-1; D gene uncertain. This CDR3 spans 14 amino acids. V lost 0 bases and J 0 bases, leaving 4 bases between the germline ends. Germline loops: CDR1 SGDLS, CDR2 YYNGEE. In nucleotides, the CDR3 is TGTGCCAGCAGCGTAGACGGCTCCTACAATGAGCAGTTCTTC. Translation: CASSVDGSYNEQFF.

The V and J genes are TRBV5-6 and TRBJ1-2; D is unclear. The CDR3 has 12 residues. Germline V gives CDR1 SGHDT, CDR2 YYEEEE. Trimming pared 1 base from V and 5 bases from J, leaving 6 bases between. The CDR3 sequence: CASSLSLYGYTF. The CDR3 bases are TGTGCCAGCAGCTTGTCGCTGTATGGCTACACCTTC.

This chain connects TRBV2 to TRBJ2-1, with 9 bases matching TRBD2. V was clipped by 8 bases and J by 9 bases; unmatched bases: 17. The length of the CDR3 is 16 residues. Germline V gives CDR1 SNHLY, CDR2 FYNNEI. CDR3 protein: CASLGGGVAGAIEQFF. Here the CDR3 DNA reads TGTGCCAGCCTGGGCGGGGGGGTAGCGGGAGCCATTGAGCAGTTCTTC.

The chain joins TRBV5-1 to TRBJ2-1, with a weak D call TRBD1 (7 bases). The V gene's germline CDR1 is SGHRS and CDR2 YFSETQ. The CDR3 loop spans 19 amino acids. V lost 5 bases to trimming and J lost 1 base, with 25 bases between them. The CDR3 nucleotides read TGCGCCAGCAGGCAGGGGGGTTATACAGGGGTTGGATCCTACAATGAGCAGTTCTTC. Translating gives CASRQGGYTGVGSYNEQFF.